The entry that follows covers one T cell receptor (beta chain) sequence. Across roughly 25 US areas, participants ranged in age from about 18 to 90 years. Produced via immunoSEQ multiplex PCR; TCRdb's table is partial and in-frame only. Altogether 350,000 or so clones are present, more than 85% being singletons, with the ten largest covering about a fifth. The data were taken from a study of blood T cell repertoires in COVID-19. The overall study: There were acute and convalescent COVID-19 samples, and they came from the United States, Italy and Spain. The cDNA or gDNA used as material had been derived from T cells, B-cell-depleted T cells, or PBMCs.

The source is a woman aged 30 to 39 who had recovered from COVID-19. Input material: PBMCs or T cells enriched from blood (not recorded which).

The CDR3 region is CASSQVNGGEEQYF. The CDR3 DNA follows: TGTGCCAGCAGCCAAGTGAACGGGGGGGAAGAGCAGTACTTC. The chain recombines TRBV3-1 (or the pseudogene TRBV3-2) with TRBJ2-7; 8 positions match TRBD2. Germline values: CDR1 LGHDT, CDR2 YNNKEL (reference sequence). The CDR3 covers 14 residues. V was clipped by 1 base and J by 7 bases; unmatched bases: 6.